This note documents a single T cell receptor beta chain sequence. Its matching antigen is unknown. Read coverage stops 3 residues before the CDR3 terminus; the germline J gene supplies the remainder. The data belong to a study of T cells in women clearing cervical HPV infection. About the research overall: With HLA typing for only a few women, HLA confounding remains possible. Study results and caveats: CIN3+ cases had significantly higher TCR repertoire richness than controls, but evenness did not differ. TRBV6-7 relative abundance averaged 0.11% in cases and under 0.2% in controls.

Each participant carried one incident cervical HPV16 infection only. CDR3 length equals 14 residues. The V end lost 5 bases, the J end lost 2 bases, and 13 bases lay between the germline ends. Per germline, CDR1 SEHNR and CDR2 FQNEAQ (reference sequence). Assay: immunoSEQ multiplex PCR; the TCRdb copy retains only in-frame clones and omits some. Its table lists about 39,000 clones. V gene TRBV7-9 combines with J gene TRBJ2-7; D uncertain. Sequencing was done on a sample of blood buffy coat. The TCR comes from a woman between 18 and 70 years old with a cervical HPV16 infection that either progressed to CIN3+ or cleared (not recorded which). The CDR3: CASSPNDFPYEQYF. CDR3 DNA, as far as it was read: TGTGCCAGCAGCCCGAATGACTTTCCCTACGAG.